These 18 T cell receptor beta chains originate from one sample sequenced in a study of blood T cell repertoires in COVID-19. Profiled with immunoSEQ multiplex PCR; TCRdb holds only in-frame clones, not every one. The sample has under 70,000 clones; under 90% are singletons. The material sequenced was peripheral blood. Receptors were obtained from a woman of 80 years or more with acute or convalescent COVID-19.

The chain carries TRBV2 and TRBJ2-2; D perhaps matches TRBD2 (6 bases). Germline V gives CDR1 SNHLY, CDR2 FYNNEI. This CDR3 has 14 residues. V lost 9 bases to trimming and J lost 9 bases, with 20 bases between them. CDR3 protein: CASSPGLSIRELFF. For the CDR3, the DNA is TGTGCCAGTTCCCCGGGACTCAGCATCAGGGAGCTGTTTTTT.

The chain uses TRBV6-6 and TRBJ1-2; the match to TRBD1 covers 7 bases. The germline gives CDR1 MNHNY, CDR2 SVGAGI (reference sequence). J gave up 2 bases and V 4 bases, and 7 bases lay outside the gene matches. This CDR3 has 15 amino acids. Written as DNA, the CDR3 is TGTGCCAGCAGTTTCCCCGGGACAGAAAACTATGGCTACACCTTC. Its protein product is CASSFPGTENYGYTF.

The CDR3 loop reads CASSTGFSAEAFF. DNA of the CDR3: TGTGCCAGCAGCACAGGGTTTTCGGCTGAAGCTTTCTTT. V usage is TRBV7-6 and J usage is TRBJ1-1, with TRBD1 as a possible D gene (6 bases). Germline values: CDR1 SGHVS, CDR2 FNYEAQ. This CDR3 comprises 13 residues. Trimming took off 5 bases at V and 6 bases at J, with 13 bases between the two ends.

The chain has TRBV10-3 and TRBJ1-1; 8 nucleotides align to TRBD1. The CDR3 extends over 12 amino acids. Germline CDR1 reads ENHRY; CDR2 reads SYGVKD. The V and J ends lost 4 bases and 6 bases, in that order; junction bases with no gene match: 1. The CDR3 DNA is TGTGCCATCAGTGTGGACAGGGCTGAAGCTTTCTTT. It encodes CAISVDRAEAFF.

The chain combines TRBV5-4 with TRBJ2-2; TRBD1 matches at 9 bases. This CDR3 has 13 amino acids. Germline V CDR1 and CDR2: SGHNT, YYREEE (reference sequence). Trimming cost V 5 bases and J 7 bases; bases outside gene matches: 3. CDR3: CASRGGQGGELFF. The CDR3 coding sequence is TGTGCCAGCAGAGGGGGACAGGGCGGGGAGCTGTTTTTT.

This chain joins TRBV6-5 and TRBJ1-1; perhaps TRBD1 as D (6 bases). V was clipped by 6 bases and J by 1 base, with 12 bases between them. This CDR3 has 14 amino acids. The germline V gene has CDR1 MNHEY and CDR2 SVGAGI. The CDR3 nucleotides read TGTGCCAGCAGATTACAGGGCGGGAACACTGAAGCTTTCTTT. Translated, it gives CASRLQGGNTEAFF.

The chain is built from TRBV30 and TRBJ1-2; D perhaps matches TRBD1 (6 bases). The V end was cut by 4 bases, the J end by 3 bases, with 12 bases between. CDR1 GTSNPN and CDR2 SVGIG come from the germline V gene (reference sequence). CDR3 size: 13 residues. For the CDR3, the DNA is TGTGCCTGGAATTCAGGGGCTGACTATGGCTACACCTTC. This sequence encodes CAWNSGADYGYTF. Based on the CDR3 plus reference TRBV30 and TRBJ1-2, the full variable domain is SQTIHQWPATLVQPVGSPLSLECTVEGTSNPNLYWYRQAAGRGLQLLFYSVGIGQISSEVPQNLSASRPQDRQFILSSKKLLLSDSGFYLCAWNSGADYGYTFGSGTRLTVV.

The rearrangement joins TRBV6-4 to TRBJ1-1; D not resolved. Looked up from germline, CDR1 is MRHNA and CDR2 is SNTAGT. The V end lost 2 bases, the J end lost 4 bases, and 14 bases lay between the germline ends. The CDR3 totals 15 residues. CDR3 coding DNA: TGTGCCAGCAGTGACGGATACAGCGGAACCACTGAAGCTTTCTTT. The encoded protein is CASSDGYSGTTEAFF.

The J gene is TRBJ2-7, the V gene TRBV5-5; D remains ambiguous. From germline, CDR1 is SGHKS and CDR2 YYEKEE (reference sequence). Trimming removed 0 bases from V and 5 bases from J, with 6 bases in between. The CDR3 has 12 residues. The CDR3 region has the DNA TGTGCCAGCAGCTTGGACAGCCACGAGCAGTACTTC. Translation gives CASSLDSHEQYF.

The count of this clone is one. The chain recombines TRBV19 with TRBJ2-7; 9 nucleotides agree with TRBD1. The germline V gene encodes CDR1 LNHDA and CDR2 SQIVND (reference sequence). V trimming: 8 bases; J trimming: 6 bases; junction bases outside the gene matches: 8. This CDR3 region has 13 residues. Here the CDR3 reads CASGRTGDSEQYF. The CDR3 DNA reads as TGTGCCAGTGGGAGGACAGGGGATAGCGAGCAGTACTTC.

CDR3 sequence (DNA): TGTGCCAGTAGTATAGTTCCGGGACAGGCATTCTACGAGCAGTACTTC. Its protein product is CASSIVPGQAFYEQYF. The chain uses TRBV19 and TRBJ2-7, with 8 bases that match TRBD1. The CDR3 runs to 16 residues. Germline lookup yields CDR1 LNHDA and CDR2 SQIVND (reference sequence). After removal of 1 base from V and 3 bases from J, the junction contained 8 bases not matched to a gene.

This clone was observed a few times. The chain recombines TRBV29-1 with TRBJ1-1; D might be TRBD1 (6 bases). This CDR3 region has 15 residues. V lost 0 bases and J 8 bases, leaving 19 bases between the germline ends. In germline, CDR1 is SQVTM, CDR2 ANQGSEA. CDR3 in DNA: TGCAGCGTTGAAGATGGCGGCCAGGGAAGGGGGGAAGCTTTCTTT. Amino acids: CSVEDGGQGRGEAFF.

This clone was picked up a small number of times. CDR3 bases: TGCGCCAGCAGCGTTACTACTAGCGGGGGTGGGGAGACCCAGTACTTC. This sequence encodes CASSVTTSGGGETQYF. The J gene is TRBJ2-5, the V gene TRBV5-1; 11 bases match TRBD2. Germline CDR1 SGHRS, CDR2 YFSETQ. CDR3 length equals 16 residues. V shed 4 bases, J shed 5 bases, and the junction held 10 bases outside the gene matches. Full variable domain (remainder filled in from reference TRBV5-1 and TRBJ2-5): KAGVTQTPRYLIKTRGQQVTLSCSPISGHRSVSWYQQTPGQGLQFLFEYFSETQRNKGNFPGRFSGRQFSNSRSEMNVSTLELGDSALYLCASSVTTSGGGETQYFGPGTRLLVL.

The chain couples TRBV27 to TRBJ1-1; 8 positions match TRBD1. V lost 6 bases to trimming and J lost 6 bases; unmatched junction nucleotides: 3. Germline CDR1 is MNHEY and CDR2 is SMNVEV (reference sequence). The CDR3 is 12 residues long. CDR3 in DNA: TGTGCCAGCAGAAGGACAGGGTCTGAAGCTTTCTTT. Translated: CASRRTGSEAFF.

The chain has TRBV3-1 (or the pseudogene TRBV3-2) and TRBJ1-2; no clear D. This CDR3 has 13 amino acids. V lost 3 bases to trimming and J lost 6 bases, with 11 bases between them. Germline CDR1 reads LGHDT; CDR2 reads YNNKEL (reference sequence). As DNA, the CDR3 is TGTGCCAGCAGCCAGGGCCAGACGGATGGCTACACCTTC. It is translated as CASSQGQTDGYTF.

The gene calls are TRBV7-9 and TRBJ2-5; 7 bases are shared with TRBD2. There are 15 residues in the CDR3. V trimming: 1 base; J trimming: 2 bases; junction bases outside the gene matches: 4. Germline-derived CDR1 and CDR2 are SEHNR and FQNEAQ (reference sequence). Here the CDR3 DNA reads TGTGCCAGCAGCTTAGTAGCGGGCCCGCAAGAGACCCAGTACTTC. This codes for CASSLVAGPQETQYF. Looking up the rest from reference TRBV7-9 and TRBJ2-5 gives the full variable domain: DTGVSQNPRHKITKRGQNVTFRCDPISEHNRLYWYRQTLGQGPEFLTYFQNEAQLEKSRLLSDRFSAERPKGSFSTLEIQRTEQGDSAMYLCASSLVAGPQETQYFGPGTRLLVL.

The chain links TRBV25-1 to TRBJ2-5, with a possible D match to TRBD1 (5 bases). V lost 6 bases and J 5 bases, leaving 16 bases between the germline ends. The CDR3 runs to 14 residues. CDR1 and CDR2 from the germline V gene are MGHDK and SYGVNS. The CDR3 loop reads CASSPNRQWETQYF. DNA of the CDR3: TGTGCCAGCAGCCCAAATCGACAGTGGGAGACCCAGTACTTC.

As DNA, the CDR3 is TGTGCCAGCAGCTTAGGGACAGGCCGGCCCTCCAAAGAGACCCAGTACTTC. Amino acids: CASSLGTGRPSKETQYF. The genes are TRBV11-2 and TRBJ2-5; 7 bases fit TRBD1. Trimming took 1 base from V and 3 from J; bases not matched to a gene: 11. This CDR3 comprises 17 residues. Looked up from germline, CDR1 is SGHAT and CDR2 is FQNNGV.